A selection of T cell receptor beta chains follows, all from one sample in a study of cytomegalovirus exposure and HLA in healthy donors. Generated by immunoSEQ multiplex PCR, the TCRdb table keeps only in-frame clones and is missing some. The sample has under 200,000 clones, just under 80% seen once. The sample consisted of PBMCs. These receptors originate from a woman in her twenties or thirties in good health and CMV-seropositive. Both conserved end residues are trimmed from each CDR3.

v_gene	j_gene	CDR3aa
TRBV25-1	TRBJ2-2	ASSTRQGAGTGELF
TRBV2	TRBJ2-7	ASTERIYEQY
TRBV7-9	TRBJ1-4	ASSPLTGGTSNEKLF
TRBV6-5	TRBJ1-3	ASSYDSSGNTIY
TRBV7-2	TRBJ1-1	ASSLGGGPNTEAF
TRBV7-9	TRBJ2-1	ASSPDQLDRGESEQF
TRBV25-1	TRBJ1-4	ASAKGRRGTNEKLF
TRBV7-3	TRBJ1-5	ASSPQGDQPQH
TRBV7-9	TRBJ1-2	ASTIPAPGYYGYT
TRBV19	TRBJ1-2	ASRKQGASYGYT
TRBV2	TRBJ2-7	ASRAEGIEQY
TRBV5-6	TRBJ2-7	ASSGLNQGQYNEQY
TRBV13	TRBJ2-1	ASSSPERAYNEQF
TRBV7-9	TRBJ1-4	ASSLVQSNEKLF
TRBV6-5	TRBJ2-1	ASSSLDWRENNEQF
TRBV28	TRBJ1-1	ASSLGDVGVWVNTEAF
TRBV28	TRBJ2-5	ASSLPLVGGETQY
TRBV4-1	TRBJ2-5	ASSLERETHLQETQY
TRBV7-9	TRBJ2-3	AIEASTDTQY
TRBV25-1	TRBJ2-5	ASSGGQWLGTQY
TRBV7-7	TRBJ2-7	ASSQGQGSLEQY
TRBV28	TRBJ2-4	ASRLAGAKNIQY
TRBV5-1	TRBJ2-3	ASSLGGTADTQY